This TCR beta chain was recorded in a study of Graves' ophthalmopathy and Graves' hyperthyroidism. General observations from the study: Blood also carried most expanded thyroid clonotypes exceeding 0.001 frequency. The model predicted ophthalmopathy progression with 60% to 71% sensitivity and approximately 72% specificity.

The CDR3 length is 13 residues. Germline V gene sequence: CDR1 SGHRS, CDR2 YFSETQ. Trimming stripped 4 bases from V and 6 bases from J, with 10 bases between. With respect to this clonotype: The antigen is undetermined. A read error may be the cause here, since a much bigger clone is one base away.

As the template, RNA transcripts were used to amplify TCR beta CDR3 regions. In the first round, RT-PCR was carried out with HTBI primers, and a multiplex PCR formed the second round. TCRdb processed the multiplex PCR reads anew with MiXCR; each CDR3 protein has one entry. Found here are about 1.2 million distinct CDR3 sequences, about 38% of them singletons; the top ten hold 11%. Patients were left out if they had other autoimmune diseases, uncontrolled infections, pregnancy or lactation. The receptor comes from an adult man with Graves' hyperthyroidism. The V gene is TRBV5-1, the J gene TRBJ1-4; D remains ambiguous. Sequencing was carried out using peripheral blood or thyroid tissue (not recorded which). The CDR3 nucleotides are TGCGCCAGCAGCCCAGCCAATGATGAAAAACTGTTTTTT. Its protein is CASSPANDEKLFF.